This is a list of T cell receptor beta chains from one sample in a study of neurological immune-mediated disorders. TCRdb itself ran the 5' RACE reads through MiXCR, one entry per CDR3 protein. Of tens of thousands of distinct CDR3 sequences in the sample, 3% to 4% were seen once. The sequenced sample was PBMCs. The source is a woman in her 30s with multiple sclerosis. CDR3s include the opening cysteine and the closing phenylalanine or tryptophan. D genes are given only for firm matches. Sizes are listed as once, few, many or a size class.

d_call: -
clone_size: many
j_call: TRBJ1-2
v_call: TRBV11-2
cdr3_aa: CASSLVQVYYGYTF
cdr3_nt: TGTGCCAGCAGCTTAGTACAGGTGTACTATGGCTACACCTTC

d_call: TRBD2
clone_size: many
j_call: TRBJ2-5
v_call: TRBV5-1
cdr3_aa: CASSLAAGVQETQYF
cdr3_nt: TGCGCCAGCAGCTTGGCAGCGGGGGTCCAAGAGACCCAGTACTTC

d_call: TRBD1
clone_size: many
j_call: TRBJ2-3
v_call: TRBV4-2
cdr3_aa: CASSPSGQGLPTDTQYF
cdr3_nt: TGTGCCAGCAGCCCCTCGGGACAGGGGCTTCCCACAGATACGCAGTATTTT

d_call: TRBD2
clone_size: many
j_call: TRBJ2-1
v_call: TRBV13
cdr3_aa: CASSSRGSPGFNEQFF
cdr3_nt: TGTGCCAGCAGCTCGCGGGGGAGCCCCGGTTTCAATGAGCAGTTCTTC

d_call: -
clone_size: many
j_call: TRBJ2-7
v_call: TRBV9
cdr3_aa: CASSVAGDSPPYEQYF
cdr3_nt: TGTGCCAGCAGCGTAGCAGGGGACTCGCCTCCCTACGAGCAGTACTTC

d_call: -
clone_size: many
j_call: TRBJ2-6
v_call: TRBV20-1
cdr3_aa: CSARRGSSGANVLTF
cdr3_nt: TGCAGTGCTAGGCGGGGCTCCTCTGGGGCCAACGTCCTGACTTTC

d_call: TRBD1
clone_size: many
j_call: TRBJ2-2
v_call: TRBV5-1
cdr3_aa: CASSRDRGGGELFF
cdr3_nt: TGCGCCAGCAGCCGGGACAGGGGGGGTGGAGAGCTGTTTTTT

d_call: TRBD2
clone_size: many
j_call: TRBJ2-1
v_call: TRBV20-1
cdr3_aa: CSASPRTSGTYNEQFF
cdr3_nt: TGCAGTGCTAGCCCCAGGACTAGCGGGACCTACAATGAGCAGTTCTTC

d_call: TRBD2
clone_size: many
j_call: TRBJ2-1
v_call: TRBV4-1
cdr3_aa: CASSQAFASGTYNEQFF
cdr3_nt: TGCGCCAGCAGCCAAGCCTTCGCTAGCGGGACCTACAATGAGCAGTTCTTC

d_call: -
clone_size: many
j_call: TRBJ2-7
v_call: TRBV5-6
cdr3_aa: CASSLEGVSYEQYF
cdr3_nt: TGTGCCAGCAGCTTGGAAGGGGTAAGCTACGAGCAGTACTTC

d_call: TRBD2
clone_size: many
j_call: TRBJ2-1
v_call: TRBV5-1
cdr3_aa: CASSRGSDGGALSEQFF
cdr3_nt: TGCGCCAGCAGCCGAGGTAGTGACGGGGGGGCTCTAAGTGAGCAGTTCTTC

d_call: TRBD2
clone_size: many
j_call: TRBJ2-1
v_call: TRBV20-1
cdr3_aa: CSARDPQRGADNEQFF
cdr3_nt: TGCAGTGCTAGAGATCCCCAGCGGGGGGCCGACAATGAGCAGTTCTTC